This T cell receptor (beta chain) was found in a study of T-cell memory formation after mild COVID-19. Findings of the study overall: Researchers could not confirm that second-wave clones peaking on day 37 targeted SARS-CoV-2.

This clonotype appeared a few times. Its antigen remains unknown. V gave up 0 bases and J gave up 4 bases, with 13 bases separating them. Germline-derived CDR1 and CDR2 are MNHEY and SVGAGI. CDR3 size: 16 residues. TCRdb redid the calling of the 5' RACE reads with MiXCR, one entry per CDR3 protein. The data hold more than 250,000 distinct CDR3 sequences, with 16% observed a single time. This clonotype originated in a man in his late teens or twenties who had mild COVID-19 (a few samples of this study predate the infection). Cell type and time point are not known. The material sequenced was PBMCs or a T cell subset sorted from them (not recorded which). The gene calls are TRBV6-5 and TRBJ2-4; D tentatively reads TRBD1 or TRBD2 (5 bases each). The CDR3 DNA is TGTGCCAGCAGTTACTCGAGAGGGGCAGCTAAAAACATTCAGTACTTC. Protein: CASSYSRGAAKNIQYF.